Listed below are T cell receptor beta chains from one sample, sequenced in a study of OX40 agonist ivuxolimab in advanced cancers. Profiled with immunoSEQ multiplex PCR; TCRdb holds only in-frame clones, not every one. The top ten clones hold less than 5% of a sample with approximately 60,000 clones, roughly 80% of them seen once. Here the sequenced sample was CD4+ or CD8+ T cells sorted from blood, taken in a trial of the OX40 agonist ivuxolimab. Receptor source: an adult with an advanced solid tumor such as melanoma, head and neck, liver or kidney cancer. The CDR3 runs from the conserved cysteine through the conserved F or W. A D gene is named only where the DNA matches it firmly. The size entry is marked missing in some rows and otherwise reads once, few, many or a size class.

clone_size,j_call,v_call,d_call,cdr3_aa,cdr3_nt
NA,TRBJ1-3,TRBV9,NA,CASSVAYWGNTIYF,TGTGCCAGCAGCGTAGCGTATTGGGGAAACACCATATATTTT
NA,TRBJ2-1,TRBV7-9,TRBD2,CASSLGTSDHEQFF,TGTGCCAGCAGCTTAGGGACTAGCGACCATGAGCAGTTCTTC
NA,TRBJ2-1,TRBV15,TRBD2,CATKRTSGWQEWDEQFF,TGTGCCACCAAAAGGACTAGCGGGTGGCAGGAGTGGGATGAGCAGTTCTTC
NA,TRBJ2-1,TRBV5-1,NA,CASSLSPASYNEQFF,TGCGCCAGCAGCTTGTCCCCGGCCTCCTACAATGAGCAGTTCTTC
few,TRBJ1-6,TRBV15,TRBD1,CATSSLRQGISYNSPLHF,TGTGCCACCAGCAGTCTCCGACAGGGAATCTCCTATAATTCACCCCTCCACTTT
few,TRBJ1-2,TRBV2,NA,CASSDTSGYGYTF,TGTGCCAGCAGTGATACAAGTGGATATGGCTACACCTTC
NA,TRBJ2-1,TRBV6-6,TRBD2,CASRGISGGVHNEQFF,TGTGCCAGCAGAGGAATTAGCGGGGGGGTTCACAATGAGCAGTTCTTC
once,TRBJ2-2,TRBV11-3,NA,CASSLAGVPNTGELFF,TGTGCCAGCAGCTTAGCTGGGGTGCCGAACACCGGGGAGCTGTTTTTT
NA,TRBJ1-2,TRBV7-2,NA,CASSIQGYGYTF,TGTGCCAGCAGCATACAGGGATATGGCTACACCTTC
NA,TRBJ2-5,TRBV7-3,NA,CASSIPPTETQYF,TGTGCCAGCAGCATCCCCCCCACAGAGACCCAGTACTTC
NA,TRBJ2-3,TRBV10-1,NA,CASSESLTDTQYF,TGCGCCAGCAGTGAGTCCCTCACAGATACGCAGTATTTT
NA,TRBJ2-7,TRBV5-1,TRBD1,CASGLQGDGEQYF,TGCGCCAGCGGACTACAGGGGGACGGCGAGCAGTACTTC
NA,TRBJ2-3,TRBV2,TRBD2,CASGRRVVSGRSDTQYF,TGTGCCAGCGGACGTAGGGTCGTTAGCGGGAGGTCAGATACGCAGTATTTT
NA,TRBJ2-7,TRBV7-9,TRBD2,CASSSWTSGISYEQYF,TGTGCCAGCAGCTCTTGGACTAGCGGGATCTCCTACGAGCAGTACTTC
few,TRBJ2-5,TRBV19,TRBD1,CASTSEGGGETQYF,TGTGCCAGTACGTCGGAAGGGGGCGGGGAGACCCAGTACTTC
NA,TRBJ1-3,TRBV30,TRBD1,CAWSVQGAGNTIYF,TGTGCCTGGAGTGTACAGGGGGCTGGAAACACCATATATTTT
NA,TRBJ1-6,TRBV25-1,NA,CASRGGRRESSYNSPLHF,TGTGCCAGTAGAGGGGGGAGGCGAGAAAGCTCCTATAATTCACCCCTCCACTTT
NA,TRBJ2-7,TRBV11-3,NA,CASSLGTASSYEQYF,TGTGCCAGCAGCTTAGGGACGGCGAGCTCCTACGAGCAGTACTTC
NA,TRBJ2-2,TRBV21-1,NA,CASRVPSGTSGFRENTGELFF,TGTGCCAGCAGAGTCCCTTCCGGGACTAGCGGTTTTAGGGAGAACACCGGGGAGCTGTTTTTT
many,TRBJ2-1,TRBV5-6,TRBD1,CASSHRDRSYNEQFF,TGTGCCAGCAGCCACCGGGACAGGAGTTACAATGAGCAGTTCTTC
NA,TRBJ2-1,TRBV10-3,NA,CAISSGRGSYNEQFF,TGTGCCATCTCTTCCGGGCGAGGTTCCTACAATGAGCAGTTCTTC
NA,TRBJ1-6,TRBV18,NA,CASSPPLGGLPLHF,TGTGCCAGCTCACCGCCCTTGGGTGGGTTACCCCTCCACTTT
few,TRBJ2-1,TRBV2,NA,CASSPPADSYNEQFF,TGTGCCAGCAGCCCGCCTGCGGATTCCTACAATGAGCAGTTCTTC
medium-sized,TRBJ2-3,TRBV2,NA,CASSEQLDTDTQYF,TGTGCCAGCAGTGAACAGTTAGACACAGATACGCAGTATTTT
NA,TRBJ2-1,TRBV6-1,TRBD2,CASSVAGKEQFF,TGTGCCAGCAGTGTAGCGGGTAAGGAGCAGTTCTTC
NA,TRBJ1-2,TRBV27,TRBD1,CASSFTGGDGYTF,TGTGCCAGCAGTTTTACAGGGGGCGATGGCTACACCTTC